Listed below are T cell receptor beta chains from one sample, sequenced in a study of blood T cells in healthy people across ages. TCRdb itself ran the 5' RACE reads through MiXCR, one entry per CDR3 protein. The sample lists hundreds of thousands of distinct CDR3 sequences, just over 55% occurring once. The sample comprised blood. These receptor sequences come from a man in his forties in good health. Each CDR3 is given with its conserved first and last residue. A D gene is named only where the DNA matches it firmly. Clone sizes are given selectively: once, few, many, or a class where the clone is expanded.

J: TRBJ2-1
V: TRBV7-2
D: .
size: .
CDR3: CASSHDPLGQFF
DNA: TGTGCCAGCAGCCACGACCCGCTGGGGCAGTTCTTC

J: TRBJ2-1
V: TRBV4-2
D: .
size: few
CDR3: CASSQSIGGYNEQFF
DNA: TGTGCCAGCAGCCAATCGATTGGAGGGTACAATGAGCAGTTCTTC

J: TRBJ2-3
V: TRBV7-3
D: TRBD2
size: .
CDR3: CASSQTSGMGSDTQYF
DNA: TGTGCCAGCAGCCAAACTAGCGGGATGGGGTCAGATACGCAGTATTTT

J: TRBJ2-5
V: TRBV3-1
D: .
size: .
CDR3: CASSQASRSETQYF
DNA: TGTGCCAGCAGCCAGGCGAGTAGATCAGAGACCCAGTACTTC

J: TRBJ2-3
V: TRBV20-1
D: .
size: few
CDR3: CSASGAQDTQYF
DNA: TGCAGTGCTAGCGGGGCGCAAGATACGCAGTATTTT

J: TRBJ2-1
V: TRBV28
D: .
size: .
CDR3: CASSLHPGRPYNEQFF
DNA: TGTGCCAGCAGTTTACATCCGGGACGGCCTTACAATGAGCAGTTCTTC

J: TRBJ2-7
V: TRBV20-1
D: TRBD2
size: .
CDR3: CSAGRPLAGENYEQYF
DNA: TGCAGTGCCGGACGGCCCCTCGCGGGAGAGAACTACGAGCAGTACTTC

J: TRBJ2-7
V: TRBV12-3/TRBV12-4
D: .
size: .
CDR3: CASRLSGASYEQYF
DNA: TGTGCCAGCAGACTTAGCGGAGCTAGTTACGAGCAGTACTTC

J: TRBJ2-5
V: TRBV29-1
D: .
size: many
CDR3: CSVVWGWGAQETQYF
DNA: TGCAGCGTTGTTTGGGGGTGGGGGGCCCAAGAGACCCAGTACTTC

J: TRBJ1-5
V: TRBV29-1
D: .
size: few
CDR3: CSVEEGGAGQPQHF
DNA: TGCAGCGTTGAAGAGGGGGGGGCTGGCCAGCCCCAGCATTTT

J: TRBJ2-1
V: TRBV24-1
D: .
size: .
CDR3: CATSDLGTQSRGEQFF
DNA: TGTGCCACCAGTGATTTGGGAACTCAATCACGGGGTGAGCAGTTCTTC

J: TRBJ2-5
V: TRBV5-1
D: TRBD1
size: once
CDR3: CASSSSPGTEETQYF
DNA: TGCGCCAGCAGCTCCAGCCCCGGGACAGAAGAGACCCAGTACTTC

J: TRBJ2-7
V: TRBV6-5
D: TRBD1
size: .
CDR3: CASKTGTGVAYEQYF
DNA: TGTGCCAGCAAAACAGGGACAGGGGTCGCCTACGAGCAGTACTTC

J: TRBJ1-1
V: TRBV20-1
D: .
size: .
CDR3: CSARDLAHRGTEAFF
DNA: TGCAGTGCTAGAGATCTGGCACACCGGGGAACTGAAGCTTTCTTT

J: TRBJ1-4
V: TRBV5-1
D: .
size: few
CDR3: CASRPSGTRGEKLFF
DNA: TGCGCCAGCAGACCCTCCGGGACACGGGGTGAAAAACTGTTTTTT

J: TRBJ2-2
V: TRBV6-1
D: TRBD1
size: .
CDR3: CASSPPDRAQRNTGELFF
DNA: TGTGCCAGCAGTCCGCCGGACAGGGCCCAAAGAAACACCGGGGAGCTGTTTTTT

J: TRBJ1-4
V: TRBV20-1
D: .
size: once
CDR3: CSASSSGVANEKLFF
DNA: TGCAGTGCTAGTTCTTCTGGGGTGGCTAATGAAAAACTGTTTTTT

J: TRBJ2-1
V: TRBV27
D: TRBD2
size: .
CDR3: CASSLALAVIREQFF
DNA: TGTGCCAGCAGTTTGGCGCTAGCGGTTATCAGGGAGCAGTTCTTC

J: TRBJ2-7
V: TRBV4-1
D: .
size: .
CDR3: CASSHQRVEDKQYF
DNA: TGCGCCAGCAGCCACCAGAGGGTGGAGGACAAGCAGTACTTC

J: TRBJ2-1
V: TRBV7-2
D: .
size: once
CDR3: CASSLDGVVFYNEQFF
DNA: TGTGCCAGCAGCTTAGATGGGGTAGTCTTCTACAATGAGCAGTTCTTC

J: TRBJ2-5
V: TRBV20-1
D: .
size: .
CDR3: CSARDARFQETQYF
DNA: TGCAGTGCTAGAGATGCTAGATTCCAAGAGACCCAGTACTTC

J: TRBJ2-1
V: TRBV7-8
D: TRBD2
size: .
CDR3: CVSSLAGPYKEQFF
DNA: TGTGTCAGCAGCTTAGCGGGACCCTACAAGGAGCAGTTCTTC

J: TRBJ2-5
V: TRBV28
D: TRBD1
size: .
CDR3: CASSLAGQGRNEQYF
DNA: TGTGCCAGCAGCCTCGCGGGACAGGGGAGGAATGAGCAGTACTTC

J: TRBJ1-6
V: TRBV7-2
D: .
size: .
CDR3: CASSSDGGLNSPLHF
DNA: TGTGCCAGCAGCTCCGACGGGGGACTTAATTCACCCCTCCACTTT

J: TRBJ1-2
V: TRBV25-1
D: TRBD1
size: few
CDR3: CASSEDRQGFGYTF
DNA: TGTGCCAGCAGTGAAGATCGACAGGGCTTTGGCTACACCTTC

J: TRBJ2-3
V: TRBV20-1
D: .
size: few
CDR3: CSATGLTNTDTQYF
DNA: TGCAGTGCTACCGGACTTACGAACACAGATACGCAGTATTTT

J: TRBJ2-5
V: TRBV15
D: TRBD1
size: .
CDR3: CATSRDRGPQETQYF
DNA: TGTGCCACCAGCAGAGACAGGGGGCCCCAAGAGACCCAGTACTTC

J: TRBJ2-1
V: TRBV28
D: .
size: few
CDR3: CASNLKDWTNEQFF
DNA: TGTGCCAGCAATTTAAAGGACTGGACAAATGAGCAGTTCTTC

J: TRBJ1-5
V: TRBV12-3/TRBV12-4
D: .
size: .
CDR3: CASSPAAFNQPQHF
DNA: TGTGCCAGCAGTCCGGCGGCCTTTAATCAGCCCCAGCATTTT

J: TRBJ2-3
V: TRBV5-1
D: .
size: few
CDR3: CASSVPRGVLTDTQYF
DNA: TGCGCCAGCAGCGTCCCCAGGGGGGTCCTCACAGATACGCAGTATTTT

J: TRBJ2-7
V: TRBV7-2
D: TRBD1
size: .
CDR3: CASSLPGQALYEQYF
DNA: TGTGCCAGCAGCTTACCCGGACAGGCTCTCTACGAGCAGTACTTC

J: TRBJ2-1
V: TRBV11-2
D: TRBD2
size: .
CDR3: CASSFPQGPTSSYNEQFF
DNA: TGTGCCAGCAGCTTTCCCCAAGGCCCGACTAGCAGCTACAATGAGCAGTTCTTC

J: TRBJ2-7
V: TRBV7-3
D: TRBD2
size: few
CDR3: CASSLLGSGGSYEQYF
DNA: TGTGCCAGCAGCTTACTGGGGAGCGGGGGCTCCTACGAGCAGTACTTC

J: TRBJ2-3
V: TRBV5-1
D: .
size: few
CDR3: CASSNTGLDTQYF
DNA: TGCGCCAGCAGCAACACAGGGTTGGATACGCAGTATTTT

J: TRBJ2-1
V: TRBV27
D: TRBD2
size: .
CDR3: CASSFGGGPRNEQFF
DNA: TGTGCCAGCAGTTTTGGGGGAGGGCCAAGAAATGAGCAGTTCTTC

J: TRBJ2-3
V: TRBV29-1
D: TRBD2
size: few
CDR3: CSVEVIPTTSGKITDTQYF
DNA: TGCAGCGTTGAAGTCATTCCCACGACTAGCGGTAAAATCACAGATACGCAGTATTTT

J: TRBJ2-5
V: TRBV28
D: .
size: .
CDR3: CASSSEGGSQIPYNEQYF
DNA: TGTGCCAGCAGCTCCGAAGGCGGTTCACAAATTCCCTACAATGAGCAGTACTTC

J: TRBJ2-7
V: TRBV24-1
D: .
size: .
CDR3: CATSRTGGSYEQYF
DNA: TGTGCCACCAGTCGGACAGGAGGGTCCTACGAGCAGTACTTC

J: TRBJ1-1
V: TRBV28
D: .
size: .
CDR3: CASSAWSVTTEAFF
DNA: TGTGCCAGCAGTGCCTGGAGTGTGACAACTGAAGCTTTCTTT